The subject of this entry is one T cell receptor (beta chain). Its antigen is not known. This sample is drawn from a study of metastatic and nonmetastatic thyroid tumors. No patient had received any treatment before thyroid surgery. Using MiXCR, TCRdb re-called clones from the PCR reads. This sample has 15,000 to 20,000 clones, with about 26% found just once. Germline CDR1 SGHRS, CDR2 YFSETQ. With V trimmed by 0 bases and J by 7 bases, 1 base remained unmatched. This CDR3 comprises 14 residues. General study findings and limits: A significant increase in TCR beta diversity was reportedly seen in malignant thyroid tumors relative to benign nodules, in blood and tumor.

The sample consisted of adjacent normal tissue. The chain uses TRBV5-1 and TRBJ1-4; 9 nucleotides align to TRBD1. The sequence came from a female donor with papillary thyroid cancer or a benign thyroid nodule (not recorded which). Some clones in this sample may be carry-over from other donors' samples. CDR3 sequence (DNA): TGCGCCAGCAGCTTGGTGACAGGGGGTGAAAAACTGTTTTTT. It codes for CASSLVTGGEKLFF.